A single T cell receptor (beta chain) is shown here with its context. The record originates from a study of shared clonotypes between healthy human individuals. Overall study context: Donor ages ranged 18 to 49 years: two women, a few men.

Profiled with immunoSEQ multiplex PCR; TCRdb holds only in-frame clones, not every one. The sample contains under 2,000,000 clones, around 96% of which appear only once. The CDR3 is made up of 13 amino acids. The germline gives CDR1 ENHRY, CDR2 SYGVKD. V gave up 5 bases and J gave up 4 bases, with 12 bases separating them. Naive CD8 cells lacked CD45RO, underwent positive selection for CCR7 and left out terminally differentiated effector memory CD45RA+ cells. The TCR originated in a young man in good health. J is TRBJ2-7 and V is TRBV10-3, with D possibly TRBD2 on 5 matching bases. What was sequenced was naive CD8+ T cells sorted from blood. The CDR3, as DNA: TGTGCCATCAGTCCTATGACGGGGTACGAGCAGTACTTC. It encodes CAISPMTGYEQYF.